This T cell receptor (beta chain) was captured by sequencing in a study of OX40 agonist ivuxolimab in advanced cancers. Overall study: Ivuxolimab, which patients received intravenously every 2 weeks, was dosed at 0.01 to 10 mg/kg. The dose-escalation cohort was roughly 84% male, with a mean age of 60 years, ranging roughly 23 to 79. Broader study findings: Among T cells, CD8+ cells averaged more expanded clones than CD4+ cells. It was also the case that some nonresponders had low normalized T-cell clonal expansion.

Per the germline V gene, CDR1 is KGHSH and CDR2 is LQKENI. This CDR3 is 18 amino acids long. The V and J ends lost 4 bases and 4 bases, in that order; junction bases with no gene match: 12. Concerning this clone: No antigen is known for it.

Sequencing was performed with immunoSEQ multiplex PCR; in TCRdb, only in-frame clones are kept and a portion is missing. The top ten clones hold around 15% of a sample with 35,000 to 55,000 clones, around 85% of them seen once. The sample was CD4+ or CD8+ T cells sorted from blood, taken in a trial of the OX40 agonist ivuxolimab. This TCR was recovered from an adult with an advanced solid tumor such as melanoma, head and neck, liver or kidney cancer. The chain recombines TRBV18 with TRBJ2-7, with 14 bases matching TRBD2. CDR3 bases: TGTGCCAGCTCACGGCGGGGGACTAGCGGGAGAAAGTCGTACGAGCAGTACTTC. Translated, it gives CASSRRGTSGRKSYEQYF. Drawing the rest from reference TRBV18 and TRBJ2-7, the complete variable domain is NAGVMQNPRHLVRRRGQEARLRCSPMKGHSHVYWYRQLPEEGLKFMVYLQKENIIDESGMPKERFSAEFPKEGPSILRIQQVVRGDSAAYFCASSRRGTSGRKSYEQYFGPGTRLTVT.